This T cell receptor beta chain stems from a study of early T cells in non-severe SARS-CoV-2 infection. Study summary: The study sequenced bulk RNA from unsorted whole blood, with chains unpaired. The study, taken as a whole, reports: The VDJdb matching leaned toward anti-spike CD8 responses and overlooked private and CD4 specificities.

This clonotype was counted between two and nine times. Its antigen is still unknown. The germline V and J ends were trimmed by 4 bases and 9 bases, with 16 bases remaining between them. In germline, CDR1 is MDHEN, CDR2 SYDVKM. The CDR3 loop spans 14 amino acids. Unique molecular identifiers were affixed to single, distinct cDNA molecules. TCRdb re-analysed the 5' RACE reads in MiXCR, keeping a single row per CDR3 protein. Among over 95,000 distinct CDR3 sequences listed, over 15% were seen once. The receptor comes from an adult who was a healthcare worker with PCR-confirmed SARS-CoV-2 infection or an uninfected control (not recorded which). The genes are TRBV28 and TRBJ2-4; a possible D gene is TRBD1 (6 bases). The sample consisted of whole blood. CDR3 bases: TGTGCCAGCAGTTCCCCATCCCAGGGGCGCATTCAGTACTTC. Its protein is CASSSPSQGRIQYF.